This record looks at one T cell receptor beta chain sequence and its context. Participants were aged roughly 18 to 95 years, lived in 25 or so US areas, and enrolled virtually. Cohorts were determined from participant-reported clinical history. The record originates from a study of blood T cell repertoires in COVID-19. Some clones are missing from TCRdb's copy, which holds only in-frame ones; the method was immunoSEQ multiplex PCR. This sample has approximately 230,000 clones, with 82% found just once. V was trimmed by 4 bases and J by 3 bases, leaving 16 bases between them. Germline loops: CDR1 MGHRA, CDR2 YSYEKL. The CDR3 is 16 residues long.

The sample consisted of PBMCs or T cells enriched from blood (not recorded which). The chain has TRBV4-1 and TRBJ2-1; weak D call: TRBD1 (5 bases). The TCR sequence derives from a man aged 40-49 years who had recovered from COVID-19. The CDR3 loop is CASSPPLGRDYNEQFF. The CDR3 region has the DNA TGCGCCAGCAGCCCCCCCCTCGGCAGGGACTACAATGAGCAGTTCTTC.